This TCR beta chain was captured in a study of T cell repertoires in cytomegalovirus infection. Background on the study: HLA-C-restricted CMV epitopes, recently identified, and well-studied HLA-B-restricted ones were used by the study. Overall study findings and caveats: Accumulated public TCR beta family frequency recognized individuals carrying CMV together with the relevant HLA.

Worth noting for this clonotype: Its antigen is not identified.

V shed 8 bases, J shed 6 bases, and the junction held 10 bases outside the gene matches. The CDR3 is 15 amino acids. TCRdb re-called the reads with MiXCR, one entry per CDR3 protein. Here the sample spans about 890,000 distinct CDR3 sequences, about a third being singletons. This TCR came from a human donor in good health (CMV status not recorded). Some clones in this sample may be carry-over from other donors' samples. The rearrangement joins TRBV12-3 or TRBV12-4 to TRBJ2-3; the match to TRBD2 covers 11 bases. The sample was cultured CD8+ T cells from PBMCs, taken from culture after CMV antigen stimulation. This CDR3 is CASDSQIAGGDTQYF. In DNA, the CDR3 is TGTGCCAGCGACTCGCAAATAGCGGGGGGGGATACGCAGTATTTT.